Listed here is a single T cell receptor beta chain. Its antigen is as yet unknown. The data are from a study of a mutant IDH1 vaccine in newly diagnosed glioma. Turning to the study itself: Treated patients were approximately 62% male, roughly 40% female, mean age approximately 41 years. Patients' prior therapy spanned radiotherapy, temozolomide, or both; most underwent both.

The CDR3 runs to 17 residues. Trimming removed 2 bases from V and 0 bases from J, with 14 bases in between. CDR1 is MNHNS and CDR2 is SASEGT in the germline V gene. The study, taken as a whole, reports: Vaccine-induced immune responses occurred in approximately 93% of patients.

Specified time point: week 47, end of study. Mutant IDH1 20-mer peptide, at 300 ug, made up each vaccine dose, with topical imiquimod. Astrocytomas found in donors were new, WHO grade 3 or 4, IDH1-mutant and ATRX-lost. Only in-frame clones appear in the TCRdb table, and some are missing; sequencing was by immunoSEQ multiplex PCR. The table includes some 50,000 clones, roughly 84% detected once. This chain joins TRBV6-1 and TRBJ1-5; D gene unclear. The sequence was collected from a woman aged 25 to 39 with glioma. Some clones in this sample may be carry-over from other donors' samples. Sequencing was performed on PBMCs, taken from a glioma patient whose treatment included an IDH1 peptide vaccine. CDR3 protein: CASSERNSQYSNQPQHF. For the CDR3, the DNA is TGTGCCAGCAGTGAAAGGAACAGCCAGTATAGCAATCAGCCCCAGCATTTT.